A selection of T cell receptor beta chains follows, all from one sample in a study of blood T cell repertoires in COVID-19. The data were produced by immunoSEQ multiplex PCR, yet TCRdb's version contains in-frame clones alone and is incomplete. Of more than 250,000 clones listed, approximately 85% are singletons. Sequencing input: peripheral blood. The receptors were gathered from a man aged 50-59 years with active or convalescent COVID-19. CDR3s include the opening cysteine and the closing phenylalanine or tryptophan. The D gene is left open where the match is weak. The listing skips clone size in some rows; elsewhere it reads once, few, many or a size class.

J gene,D gene,V gene,clone size,CDR3 protein,CDR3 DNA
TRBJ1-2,TRBD1,TRBV13,.,CASSRRGPVSGYTF,TGTGCCAGCAGCCGCAGGGGGCCTGTAAGTGGCTACACCTTC
TRBJ1-1,.,TRBV27,once,CASSARPQGRKTEAFF,TGTGCCAGCAGTGCCCGTCCACAGGGTCGGAAGACTGAAGCTTTCTTT
TRBJ1-5,TRBD1,TRBV28,.,CASSRQGTGYQPQHF,TGTGCCAGCAGCCGACAGGGAACAGGGTATCAGCCCCAGCATTTT
TRBJ2-2,.,TRBV24-1,.,CATSDHVRTGELFF,TGTGCCACCAGTGACCACGTGAGGACCGGGGAGCTGTTTTTT
TRBJ1-1,.,TRBV19,.,CASNQPGHWNTEAFF,TGTGCCAGTAACCAACCGGGACATTGGAACACTGAAGCTTTCTTT
TRBJ2-3,.,TRBV10-3,.,CAIRRDTSSTDTQYF,TGTGCCATCAGACGGGACACCTCTAGCACAGATACGCAGTATTTT
TRBJ1-3,TRBD1,TRBV5-6,.,CASSLRDRVNTIYF,TGTGCCAGCAGCTTAAGGGACAGGGTGAACACCATATATTTT
TRBJ2-3,TRBD2,TRBV5-1,.,CASSLADRAGIRDTQYF,TGCGCCAGCAGCTTGGCCGATCGAGCGGGGATCCGGGATACGCAGTATTTT
TRBJ1-4,TRBD1,TRBV5-5,.,CASSWTGPAVGEKLFF,TGTGCCAGCAGCTGGACAGGGCCTGCGGTCGGTGAAAAACTGTTTTTT
TRBJ2-3,TRBD2,TRBV3-1/TRBV3-2,.,CASSQRGTDTQYF,TGTGCCAGCAGCCAGCGGGGGACAGATACGCAGTATTTT
TRBJ2-2,TRBD2,TRBV19,.,CASSTLAGEAGELFF,TGTGCCAGTAGTACCCTAGCGGGAGAGGCCGGGGAGCTGTTTTTT
TRBJ2-1,TRBD1,TRBV9,.,CASSGDSYNEQFF,TGTGCCAGCAGCGGGGACAGCTACAATGAGCAGTTCTTC
TRBJ2-7,.,TRBV12-3/TRBV12-4,.,CASRRGNAYEQYF,TGTGCCAGCAGGCGCGGGAACGCCTACGAGCAGTACTTC
TRBJ2-1,TRBD2,TRBV27,.,CASSLRTSGRGEQFF,TGTGCCAGCAGTTTACGGACTAGCGGGAGAGGTGAGCAGTTCTTC
TRBJ2-7,TRBD1,TRBV29-1,.,CSVEVRGTGVSYEQYF,TGCAGCGTTGAGGTGCGGGGGACAGGGGTCTCCTACGAGCAGTACTTC
TRBJ1-2,TRBD1,TRBV19,few,CASSTTGGKNLYGYTF,TGTGCCAGTAGTACCACAGGGGGTAAAAACCTCTATGGCTACACCTTC
TRBJ2-7,TRBD2,TRBV19,few,CASSDGGMGSYEQYF,TGTGCCAGTAGTGACGGGGGGATGGGATCCTACGAGCAGTACTTC
TRBJ1-2,.,TRBV19,.,CASSDRPQGYTF,TGTGCCAGTAGTGACAGGCCGCAGGGCTACACCTTC
TRBJ2-1,.,TRBV18,few,CASSPPNREQFF,TGTGCCAGCTCACCACCGAACAGGGAGCAGTTCTTC
TRBJ2-7,TRBD2,TRBV6-5,.,CASSYSSSGSYEQYF,TGTGCCAGCAGTTACTCGTCTAGCGGGAGCTACGAGCAGTACTTC
TRBJ1-6,TRBD1,TRBV7-2,.,CASSLETGPGSPLHF,TGTGCCAGCAGCTTAGAGACAGGGCCGGGCTCACCCCTCCACTTT
TRBJ1-5,TRBD1,TRBV27,.,CASSPRQGEQPQHF,TGTGCCAGCAGTCCGAGACAGGGTGAACAGCCCCAGCATTTT
TRBJ2-3,.,TRBV6-2/TRBV6-3,.,CASSYSGSSGRDTQYF,TGTGCCAGCAGTTACTCAGGGAGCTCCGGAAGAGATACGCAGTATTTT
TRBJ1-5,TRBD1,TRBV27,.,CASSFGTGGSQPQHF,TGTGCCAGCAGTTTTGGGACAGGGGGCTCTCAGCCCCAGCATTTT
TRBJ2-1,TRBD2,TRBV19,.,CASSVLAGGLGEQFF,TGTGCCAGTAGTGTCCTAGCGGGGGGATTGGGCGAGCAGTTCTTC
TRBJ1-6,.,TRBV2,.,CASNQWGRGNSPLHF,TGTGCCAGCAACCAGTGGGGTAGGGGTAATTCACCCCTCCACTTT
TRBJ1-5,.,TRBV19,.,CASSIIQGQDNQPQHF,TGTGCCAGTAGTATAATTCAGGGACAAGATAATCAGCCCCAGCATTTT